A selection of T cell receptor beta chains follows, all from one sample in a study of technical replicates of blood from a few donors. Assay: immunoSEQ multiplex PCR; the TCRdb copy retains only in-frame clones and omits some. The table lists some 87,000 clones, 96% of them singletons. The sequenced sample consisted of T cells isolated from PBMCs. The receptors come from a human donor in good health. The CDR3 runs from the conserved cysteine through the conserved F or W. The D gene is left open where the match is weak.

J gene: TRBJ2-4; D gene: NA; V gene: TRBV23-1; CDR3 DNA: TGCGCCAGCAGTCAATCCCGTCAGGGGATAGCCAAAAACATTCAGTACTTC; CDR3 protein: CASSQSRQGIAKNIQYF
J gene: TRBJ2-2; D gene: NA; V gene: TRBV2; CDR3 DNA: TGTGCCAGCAGTGGGCGGGGGCTGCCGAACACCGGGGAGCTGTTTTTT; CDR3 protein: CASSGRGLPNTGELFF
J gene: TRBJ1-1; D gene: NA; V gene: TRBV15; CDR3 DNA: TGTGCCACCAGCGGGGGACTTATGAACACTGAAGCTTTCTTT; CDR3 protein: CATSGGLMNTEAFF
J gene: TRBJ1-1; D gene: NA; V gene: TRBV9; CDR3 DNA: TGTGCCAGCAGCGTGTACGGCCGACAGAACACTGAAGCTTTCTTT; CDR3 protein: CASSVYGRQNTEAFF
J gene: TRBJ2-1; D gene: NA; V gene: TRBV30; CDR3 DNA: TGTGCCTGGAACGACAGGAGGCCTTACAATGAGCAGTTCTTC; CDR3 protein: CAWNDRRPYNEQFF
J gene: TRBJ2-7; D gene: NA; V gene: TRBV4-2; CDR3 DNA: TGTGCCAGCAGCCAAGGATACATAATCGCCCCCTACGAGCAGTACTTC; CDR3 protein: CASSQGYIIAPYEQYF
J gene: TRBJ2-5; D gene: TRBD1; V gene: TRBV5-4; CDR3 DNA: TGTGCCAGCAGCTTTGACAGGGGAGAGACCCAGTACTTC; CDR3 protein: CASSFDRGETQYF
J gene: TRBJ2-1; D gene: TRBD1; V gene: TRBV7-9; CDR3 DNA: TGTGCCAGCAGCCGTCTGACAGGGTCCTCAAACAATGAGCAGTTCTTC; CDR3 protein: CASSRLTGSSNNEQFF
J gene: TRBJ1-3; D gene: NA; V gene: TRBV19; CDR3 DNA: TGTGCCAGTAGTATGAGAGCGGGGAACACCATATATTTT; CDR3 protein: CASSMRAGNTIYF
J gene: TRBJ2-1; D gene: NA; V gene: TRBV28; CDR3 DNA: TGTGCCGTGACCAGGGGAGAGGGCGATGAGCAGTTCTTC; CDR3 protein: CAVTRGEGDEQFF
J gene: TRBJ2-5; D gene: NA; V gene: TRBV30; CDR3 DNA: TGTGCCTGGAGTGGTGGGGCAGCACAAGAGACCCAGTACTTC; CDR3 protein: CAWSGGAAQETQYF